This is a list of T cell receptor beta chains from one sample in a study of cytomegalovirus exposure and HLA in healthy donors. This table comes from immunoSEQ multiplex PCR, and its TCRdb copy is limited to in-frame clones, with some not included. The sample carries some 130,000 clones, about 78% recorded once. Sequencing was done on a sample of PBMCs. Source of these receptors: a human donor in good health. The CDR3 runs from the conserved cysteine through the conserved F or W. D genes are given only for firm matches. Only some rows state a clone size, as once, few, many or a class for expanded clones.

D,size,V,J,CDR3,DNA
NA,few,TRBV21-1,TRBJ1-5,CASSNGGSGGNQPQHF,TGTGCCAGCAGCAACGGGGGGTCAGGGGGCAATCAGCCCCAGCATTTT
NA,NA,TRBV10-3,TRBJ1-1,CAISETTEYEAFF,TGTGCCATCAGTGAAACAACAGAATATGAAGCTTTCTTT
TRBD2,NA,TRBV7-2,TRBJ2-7,CASSLVGGGYEQYF,TGTGCCAGCAGCTTAGTGGGGGGGGGCTACGAGCAGTACTTC
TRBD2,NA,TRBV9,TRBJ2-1,CASSVATAGALQFF,TGTGCCAGCAGCGTAGCTACGGCGGGAGCCCTCCAGTTCTTC
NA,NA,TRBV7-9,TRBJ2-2,CASSLLGGRDTGELFF,TGTGCCAGCAGCTTACTGGGGGGGCGCGACACCGGGGAGCTGTTTTTT
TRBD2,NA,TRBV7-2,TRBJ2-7,CASSPRGSGRAYEQYF,TGTGCCAGCAGCCCCCGGGGTAGCGGGAGGGCCTACGAGCAGTACTTC
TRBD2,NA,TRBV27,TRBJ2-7,CASSLYSGTRLHYEQYF,TGTGCCAGCAGTTTATACTCCGGGACTAGGCTCCACTACGAGCAGTACTTC
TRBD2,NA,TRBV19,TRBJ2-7,CASSTYSGRALAVEQYF,TGTGCCAGTAGTACCTATAGCGGGAGGGCCCTCGCTGTCGAGCAGTACTTC
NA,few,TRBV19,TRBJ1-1,CASSTTPGTEAFF,TGTGCCAGTAGTACAACCCCCGGCACTGAAGCTTTCTTT
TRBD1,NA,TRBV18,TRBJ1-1,CASSTGTGGPVVTEAFF,TGTGCCAGCTCAACCGGGACAGGGGGCCCGGTAGTCACTGAAGCTTTCTTT
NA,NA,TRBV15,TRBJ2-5,CATSRDQGETQYF,TGTGCCACCAGCAGAGATCAGGGGGAGACCCAGTACTTC
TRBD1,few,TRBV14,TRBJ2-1,CASSQGLGTVISNEQFF,TGTGCCAGCAGCCAAGGACTCGGGACAGTCATTTCCAATGAGCAGTTCTTC
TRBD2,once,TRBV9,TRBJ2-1,CASSPGLAVNNEQFF,TGTGCCAGCAGCCCGGGACTAGCGGTTAACAATGAGCAGTTCTTC
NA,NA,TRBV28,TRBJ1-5,CASSLSLGGNQPQHF,TGTGCCAGCAGTTTAAGTTTGGGAGGGAATCAGCCCCAGCATTTT
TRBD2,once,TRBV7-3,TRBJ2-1,CASSLTFAGAGYNEQFF,TGTGCCAGCAGCTTAACGTTTGCGGGAGCCGGTTACAATGAGCAGTTCTTC
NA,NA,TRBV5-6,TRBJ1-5,CASNLGQGAGNQPQHF,TGTGCCAGCAACTTGGGTCAGGGTGCAGGCAATCAGCCCCAGCATTTT
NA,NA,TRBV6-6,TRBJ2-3,CASSSLRFTDTQYF,TGTGCCAGCAGTTCTTTGCGGTTCACAGATACGCAGTATTTT
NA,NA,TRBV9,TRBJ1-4,CASSVATGQLGEKLFF,TGTGCCAGCAGCGTAGCCACAGGGCAGTTAGGAGAAAAACTGTTTTTT
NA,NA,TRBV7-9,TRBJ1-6,CASSLAQNYNSPLHF,TGTGCCAGCAGCTTAGCCCAGAATTATAATTCACCCCTCCACTTT
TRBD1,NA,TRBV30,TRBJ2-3,CAWSVFGTGRSSTDTQYF,TGTGCCTGGAGTGTATTTGGGACAGGCCGTTCTAGCACAGATACGCAGTATTTT
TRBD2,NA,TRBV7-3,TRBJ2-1,CASSSSGGDLDEQFF,TGTGCCAGCAGCTCCTCTGGGGGGGACTTGGATGAGCAGTTCTTC
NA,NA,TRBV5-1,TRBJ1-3,CASSREAGKVSTSSGNTIYF,TGCGCCAGCAGCCGGGAGGCAGGGAAAGTTTCAACAAGCTCTGGAAACACCATATATTTT
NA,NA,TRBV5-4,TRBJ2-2,CASSLPGYTGELFF,TGTGCCAGCAGCTTGCCAGGGTACACCGGGGAGCTGTTTTTT
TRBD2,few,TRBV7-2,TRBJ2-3,CASSPGLAGEFSTDTQYF,TGTGCCAGCAGCCCGGGACTAGCGGGAGAGTTCTCCACAGATACGCAGTATTTT
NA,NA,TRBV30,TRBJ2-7,CAWDLGSGYEQYF,TGTGCCTGGGATCTGGGGTCGGGGTACGAGCAGTACTTC
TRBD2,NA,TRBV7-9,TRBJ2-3,CASKRSSGIMGTQYF,TGTGCCAGCAAGAGGTCTAGCGGGATTATGGGTACGCAGTATTTT
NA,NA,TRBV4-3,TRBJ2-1,CASSQGLPGTGGDEQFF,TGCGCCAGCAGCCAAGGGTTACCTGGGACTGGTGGCGATGAGCAGTTCTTC
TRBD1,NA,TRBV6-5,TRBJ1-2,CASSYTQGGYGYTF,TGTGCCAGCAGTTACACACAGGGGGGCTATGGCTACACCTTC
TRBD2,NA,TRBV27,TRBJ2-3,CASSPFTSGSWADTQYF,TGTGCCAGCAGTCCATTCACTAGCGGGAGCTGGGCAGATACGCAGTATTTT
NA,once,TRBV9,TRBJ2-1,CASSVGLRNEEQFF,TGTGCCAGCAGCGTTGGACTTCGCAATGAGGAGCAGTTCTTC
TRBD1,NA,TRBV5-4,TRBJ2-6,CASSLGRDRGSGANVLTF,TGTGCCAGCAGCTTGGGCCGGGACAGGGGGTCTGGGGCCAACGTCCTGACTTTC
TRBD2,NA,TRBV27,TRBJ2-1,CASSLKGLAGPTPYNEQFF,TGTGCCAGCAGTTTAAAGGGACTAGCGGGACCAACACCCTACAATGAGCAGTTCTTC
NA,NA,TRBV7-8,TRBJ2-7,CASSPQPDYEQYF,TGTGCCAGCAGCCCGCAACCAGACTACGAGCAGTACTTC
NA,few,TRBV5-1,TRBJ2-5,CASSPGTQLLVQETQYF,TGCGCCAGCAGCCCGGGGACTCAATTATTAGTCCAAGAGACCCAGTACTTC
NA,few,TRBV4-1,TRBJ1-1,CASSQDEQAEAFF,TGCGCCAGCAGCCAAGATGAGCAGGCTGAAGCTTTCTTT
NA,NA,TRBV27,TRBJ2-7,CASDSEGQSPPCVYEQYF,TGTGCCAGCGACTCTGAAGGACAGAGCCCACCCTGCGTCTACGAGCAGTACTTC